One TCR beta chain is described in this entry. This sample was taken from a study of blood T cell repertoires in COVID-19. Study information: Both acute and convalescent COVID-19 samples were obtained from the United States, Italy and Spain. From T cells, B-cell-depleted T cells, or PBMCs came the material, which was cDNA or gDNA.

CDR1 and CDR2 (germline): LGHNA, YSLEER. V shed 0 bases, J shed 8 bases, and the junction held 7 bases outside the gene matches. The CDR3 spans 15 residues. Original processing notes: The authors estimated nucleated cell counts from reference gene primer amplification. TCRdb keeps only in-frame clones here, not all; method: immunoSEQ multiplex PCR. The DNA gave D and trimming, while V, J and clone size come from that table. The data contain roughly 150,000 clones, around 80% of them seen just once; the ten biggest clones take up roughly 8.3%. Sequenced input: peripheral blood. The J gene is TRBJ1-3, the V gene TRBV4-3, with 7 bases matching TRBD1. The sequence was obtained from a man between 60 and 75 years old with acute or convalescent COVID-19. CDR3 sequence: CASSQDRDSVDTIYF. CDR3 DNA: TGCGCCAGCAGCCAAGATCGGGACAGTGTCGACACCATATATTTT.